This paragraph reports one T cell receptor beta chain. This record comes from a study of Tregs in tolerant kidney transplant recipients. Assay: immunoSEQ multiplex PCR; the TCRdb copy retains only in-frame clones and omits some. Among approximately 100,000 clones listed, more than 85% were seen once. Unmatched junction bases numbered 21, after V lost 3 bases and J lost 7 bases. CDR1 and CDR2 (germline): MNHEY, SMNVEV (reference sequence). The CDR3 is 19 amino acids. This material consisted of CD4+ T cells from blood, taken before the transplant. This TCR was sampled from a human donor who received a combined kidney and bone marrow transplant. J is TRBJ2-7 and V is TRBV27; TRBD1 agrees at 10 bases. The CDR3 is CASSFFGTGEAISRREQYF. The DNA for the CDR3 is TGTGCCAGCAGTTTTTTCGGGACAGGGGAGGCGATCTCTCGGCGGGAGCAGTACTTC.